The 8 T cell receptor beta chains presented below share a single source sample, sequenced in a study of T cell responses to AZD1222 COVID-19 vaccine. The repertoire was sequenced with immunoSEQ multiplex PCR; TCRdb's copy has only in-frame clones and lacks some. Of 56,000 or so clones in the sample, nearly 80% were seen once. This material consisted of peripheral blood, taken 28 days after the second AZD1222 dose. The receptors were sampled from an adult who received the AZD1222 COVID-19 vaccine.

With respect to this clone: One junction end disagrees with the germline gene, perhaps due to a read error. The gene calls are TRBV7-7 and TRBJ2-5; 9 nucleotides match TRBD2. Germline V lookup: CDR1 SSHAT, CDR2 FNYEAQ (reference sequence). This CDR3 is built from 14 residues. The CDR3 DNA sequence: TGTGCTAGCAGCTTAGCGGGGGCTCGAGAGACCCAGTACTTC. Translation gives CASSLAGARETQYF.

There are a few counts of this clone. The chain has TRBV2 and TRBJ2-1; 11 bases are shared with TRBD2. The CDR3 covers 15 residues. Germline loops: CDR1 SNHLY, CDR2 FYNNEI. The V gene end was trimmed by 8 bases and the J gene end by 2 bases; junction bases not matched to a gene: 5. The CDR3 sequence is CASSWTSGPYNEQFF. In DNA, the CDR3 is TGTGCCAGCTCCTGGACTAGCGGGCCCTACAATGAGCAGTTCTTC.

This chain uses TRBV3-1 (or the pseudogene TRBV3-2) with TRBJ1-6; weak D call: TRBD1 (6 bases). From germline, CDR1 is LGHDT and CDR2 YNNKEL (reference sequence). CDR3 length: 16 residues. Trimming took 1 base from V and 10 from J, leaving 17 bases between them. The CDR3 region has the DNA TGTGCCAGCAGCCAAGTGGGGGCAGGTCTGAAGTCACCCCTCCACTTT. This sequence encodes CASSQVGAGLKSPLHF.

J is TRBJ1-6 and V is TRBV29-1, with a possible D match to TRBD1 (5 bases). Germline CDR1 SQVTM, CDR2 ANQGSEA. Trimming removed 3 bases at V and 8 bases at J, with 14 bases between. CDR3 length equals 14 residues. CDR3 in amino acids: CSVEGLGRDSPLHF. DNA of the CDR3: TGCAGCGTTGAGGGGCTGGGGAGAGATTCACCCCTCCACTTT.

The J gene is TRBJ2-3, the V gene TRBV28; 8 bases fit TRBD2. After removal of 7 bases from V and 0 bases from J, the junction contained 3 bases not matched to a gene. Per the germline V gene, CDR1 is MDHEN and CDR2 is SYDVKM. The CDR3 is made up of 14 amino acids. The CDR3: CASISGESTDTQYF. CDR3 DNA: TGTGCCAGCATTAGCGGGGAAAGCACAGATACGCAGTATTTT. The variable domain in full, completed from reference TRBV28 and TRBJ2-3, reads DVKVTQSSRYLVKRTGEKVFLECVQDMDHENMFWYRQDPGLGLRLIYFSYDVKMKEKGDIPEGYSVSREKKERFSLILESASTNQTSMYLCASISGESTDTQYFGPGTRLTVL.

The chain links TRBV7-6 to TRBJ2-1; 8 bases match TRBD2. In germline, CDR1 is SGHVS, CDR2 FNYEAQ. V dropped 1 base and J dropped 7; count of bases not matched to a gene: 6. The length of the CDR3 is 15 residues. In DNA form, the CDR3 reads TGTGCCAGCAGCTTAGATTCAGGACTAGCAAATGAGCAGTTCTTC. This sequence encodes CASSLDSGLANEQFF.

V usage is TRBV3-1 (or the pseudogene TRBV3-2) and J usage is TRBJ1-6; 7 bases are a match to TRBD1. V lost 2 bases to trimming and J lost 7 bases; unmatched junction nucleotides: 8. CDR1 is LGHDT, CDR2 YNNKEL, per germline (reference sequence). This CDR3 is built from 16 residues. CDR3 bases: TGTGCCAGCAGCCAAAAGCGGACAGGATACAATTCACCCCTCCACTTT. It translates to CASSQKRTGYNSPLHF.

This chain connects TRBV5-1 to TRBJ2-1, with 9 nucleotides matching TRBD2. Germline CDR1 and CDR2: SGHRS and YFSETQ. CDR3 length: 14 amino acids. V gave up 4 bases and J gave up 8 bases; unmatched junction bases: 7. The CDR3 sequence: CASSMGLATDEQFF. CDR3 nucleotides: TGCGCCAGCAGCATGGGACTAGCAACCGATGAGCAGTTCTTC.